This TCR beta chain originates from a study of blood T cells in healthy people across ages. Study details: In model experiments, template switching was able to capture about one barcoded beta molecule for every two T cells that were present.

CDR1 MNHEY and CDR2 SMNVEV come from the germline V gene (reference sequence). There are 15 residues in the CDR3. Trimming removed 7 bases at V and 3 bases at J, with 17 bases between. The study recruited healthy Caucasian donors from Russia who were aged about 6 to 90. Each donor supplied ten milliliters of peripheral blood. This clonotype was seen only a few times. A J-beta primer mix and a sample-barcoded 5' primer were used in a second PCR of roughly 6 to 12 cycles. Each CDR3 protein gets one entry after TCRdb re-called the 5' RACE reads with MiXCR. The profile covers hundreds of thousands of distinct CDR3 sequences, with around 34% appearing a single time and under 15% taken by the ten largest.

The chain joins TRBV27 to TRBJ2-3, with no clear D. Sequenced material: blood. The TCR comes from a man younger than 35 in good health. The chain's CDR3 is CASTPDVGLTDTQYF. The CDR3 region has the DNA TGTGCCAGCACCCCCGACGTAGGGTTAACAGATACGCAGTATTTT.